This T cell receptor beta chain came from a study of T cell responses to AZD1222 COVID-19 vaccine. Points from the study as a whole: Across the whole spike, CD4 TCRs peaked at regions 160-218 and 743-854.

Germline V gives CDR1 MNHNS, CDR2 SASEGT. V was cut by 3 bases and J by 4 bases, with 16 bases left in between. The CDR3 is 15 amino acids. Measured with immunoSEQ multiplex PCR; TCRdb has only the in-frame clones, and not every one. This sample has 180,000 or so clones, with roughly 88% found just once. About this clone: Its antigen is not identified.

V is TRBV6-1 and J is TRBJ2-7, with D perhaps given as TRBD1 or TRBD2 (6 bases each). The input for sequencing was peripheral blood, taken on day 0 of AZD1222 vaccination. The source of this sequence is an adult in good health. The CDR3 DNA reads as TGTGCCAGCAGTGAGAACAGGGCGGGGACATACGAGCAGTACTTC. Protein sequence: CASSENRAGTYEQYF.